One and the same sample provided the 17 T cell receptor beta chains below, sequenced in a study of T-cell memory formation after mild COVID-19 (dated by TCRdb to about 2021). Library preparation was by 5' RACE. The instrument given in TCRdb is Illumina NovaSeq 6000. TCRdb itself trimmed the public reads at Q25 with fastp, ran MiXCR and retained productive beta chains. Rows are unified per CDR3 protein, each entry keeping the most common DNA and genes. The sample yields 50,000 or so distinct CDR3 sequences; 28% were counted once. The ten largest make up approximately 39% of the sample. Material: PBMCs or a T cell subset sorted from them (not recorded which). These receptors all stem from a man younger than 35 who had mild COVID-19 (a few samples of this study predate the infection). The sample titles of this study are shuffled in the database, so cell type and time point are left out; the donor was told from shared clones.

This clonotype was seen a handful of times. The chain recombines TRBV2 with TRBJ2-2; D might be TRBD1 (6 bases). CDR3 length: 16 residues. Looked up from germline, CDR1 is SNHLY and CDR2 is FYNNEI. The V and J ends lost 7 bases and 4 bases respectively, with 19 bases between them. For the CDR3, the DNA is TGTGCCAGCATATTTCAACCGGGACAAAGCACCGGGGAGCTGTTTTTT. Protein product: CASIFQPGQSTGELFF.

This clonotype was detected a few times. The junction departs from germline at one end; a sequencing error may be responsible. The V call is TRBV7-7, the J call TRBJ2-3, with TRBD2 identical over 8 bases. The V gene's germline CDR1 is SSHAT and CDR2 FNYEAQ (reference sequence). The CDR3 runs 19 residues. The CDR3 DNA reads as TGTGCTAGCAGCCCTCGGATTTCGGGTAGCGGGGCCTTGACAGATACGCAGTATTTT. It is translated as CASSPRISGSGALTDTQYF.

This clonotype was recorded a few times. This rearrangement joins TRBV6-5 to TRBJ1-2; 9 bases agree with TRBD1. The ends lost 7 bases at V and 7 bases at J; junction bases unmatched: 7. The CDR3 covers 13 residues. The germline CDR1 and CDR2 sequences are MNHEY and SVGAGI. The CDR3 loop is CASIAQGAVGYTF. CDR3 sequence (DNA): TGTGCCAGCATCGCACAGGGGGCTGTTGGCTACACCTTC.

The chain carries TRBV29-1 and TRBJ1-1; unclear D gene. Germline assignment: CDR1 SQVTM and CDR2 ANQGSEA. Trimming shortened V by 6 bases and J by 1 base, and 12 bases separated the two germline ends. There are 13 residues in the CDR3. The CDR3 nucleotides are TGCAGCGTAGGGCCCCGGGGGAACACTGAAGCTTTCTTT. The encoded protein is CSVGPRGNTEAFF.

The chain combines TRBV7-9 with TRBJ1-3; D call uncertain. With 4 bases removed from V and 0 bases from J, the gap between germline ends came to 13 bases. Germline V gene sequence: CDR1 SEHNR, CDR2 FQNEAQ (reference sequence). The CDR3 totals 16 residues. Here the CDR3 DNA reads TGTGCCAGCAGCTCACGGTTTATGGCCTCTGGAAACACCATATATTTT. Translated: CASSSRFMASGNTIYF.

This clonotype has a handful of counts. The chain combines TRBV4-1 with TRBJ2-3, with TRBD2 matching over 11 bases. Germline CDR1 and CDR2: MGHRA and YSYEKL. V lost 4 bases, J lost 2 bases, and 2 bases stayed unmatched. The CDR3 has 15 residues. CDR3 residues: CASSPLAGVTDTQYF. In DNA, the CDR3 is TGCGCCAGCAGCCCACTAGCGGGGGTCACAGATACGCAGTATTTT.

CDR3 protein: CASSYSGKAGELFF. In nucleotides, the CDR3 is TGTGCCAGCAGTTACTCGGGGAAGGCCGGGGAGCTGTTTTTT. The chain carries TRBV6-5 and TRBJ2-2; D is ambiguous. Trimming removed 0 bases at V and 6 bases at J, with 8 bases between. This CDR3 region has 14 residues. Germline lookup yields CDR1 MNHEY and CDR2 SVGAGI.

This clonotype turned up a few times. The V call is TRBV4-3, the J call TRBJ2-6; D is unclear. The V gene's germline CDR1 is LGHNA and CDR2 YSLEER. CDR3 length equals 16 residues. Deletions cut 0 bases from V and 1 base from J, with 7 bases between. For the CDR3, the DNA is TGCGCCAGCAGCCAAGATCTTGGGTCTGGGGCCAACGTCCTGACTTTC. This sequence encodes CASSQDLGSGANVLTF.

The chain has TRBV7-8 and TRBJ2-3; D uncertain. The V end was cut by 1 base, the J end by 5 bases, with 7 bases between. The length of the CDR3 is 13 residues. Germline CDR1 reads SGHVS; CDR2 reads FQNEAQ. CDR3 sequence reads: CASSLVLGDTQYF. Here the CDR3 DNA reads TGTGCCAGCAGCTTAGTGTTGGGAGATACGCAGTATTTT.

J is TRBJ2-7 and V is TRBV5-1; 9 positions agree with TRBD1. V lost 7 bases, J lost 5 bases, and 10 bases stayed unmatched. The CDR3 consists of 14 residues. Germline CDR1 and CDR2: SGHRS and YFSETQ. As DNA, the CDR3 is TGCGCCAGCTCCCGCCGGGACAGGGCCCACGAGCAGTACTTC. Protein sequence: CASSRRDRAHEQYF. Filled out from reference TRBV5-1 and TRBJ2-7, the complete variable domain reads KAGVTQTPRYLIKTRGQQVTLSCSPISGHRSVSWYQQTPGQGLQFLFEYFSETQRNKGNFPGRFSGRQFSNSRSEMNVSTLELGDSALYLCASSRRDRAHEQYFGPGTRLTVT.

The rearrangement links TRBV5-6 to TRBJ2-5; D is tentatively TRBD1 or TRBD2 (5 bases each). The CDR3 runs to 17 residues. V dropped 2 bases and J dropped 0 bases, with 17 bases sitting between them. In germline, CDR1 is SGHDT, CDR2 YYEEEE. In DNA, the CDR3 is TGTGCCAGCAGCTTACGAGGGGCTAGGGAGTACCAAGAGACCCAGTACTTC. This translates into CASSLRGAREYQETQYF. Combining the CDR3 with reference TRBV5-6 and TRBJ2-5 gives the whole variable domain DAGVTQSPTHLIKTRGQQVTLRCSPKSGHDTVSWYQQALGQGPQFIFQYYEEEERQRGNFPDRFSGHQFPNYSSELNVNALLLGDSALYLCASSLRGAREYQETQYFGPGTRLLVL.

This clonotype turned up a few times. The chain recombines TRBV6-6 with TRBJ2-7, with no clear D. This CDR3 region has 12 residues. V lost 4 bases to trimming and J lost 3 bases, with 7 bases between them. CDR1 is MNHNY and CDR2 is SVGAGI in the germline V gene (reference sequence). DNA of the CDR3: TGTGCCAGCAGTTCGGCAGACTACGAGCAGTACGTC. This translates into CASSSADYEQYV.

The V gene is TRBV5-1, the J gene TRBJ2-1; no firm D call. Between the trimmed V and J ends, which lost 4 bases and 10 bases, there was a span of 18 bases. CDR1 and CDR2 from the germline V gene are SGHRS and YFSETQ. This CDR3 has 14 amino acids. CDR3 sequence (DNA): TGCGCCAGCAGCCTACAGACTCCCGTGGGGGAGCAGTTCTTC. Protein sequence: CASSLQTPVGEQFF.

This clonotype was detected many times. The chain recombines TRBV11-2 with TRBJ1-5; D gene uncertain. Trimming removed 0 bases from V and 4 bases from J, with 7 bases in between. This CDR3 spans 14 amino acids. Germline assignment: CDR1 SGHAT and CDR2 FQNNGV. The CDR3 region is CASSLDGGNQPQHF. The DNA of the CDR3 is TGTGCCAGCAGCTTAGATGGCGGGAATCAGCCCCAGCATTTT.

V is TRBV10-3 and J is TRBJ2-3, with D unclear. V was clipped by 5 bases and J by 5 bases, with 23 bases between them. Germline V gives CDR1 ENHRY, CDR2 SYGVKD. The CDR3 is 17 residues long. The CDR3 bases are TGTGCCATCAGTAGACGGATCTTGGCGACCCCTGGAGATACGCAGTATTTT. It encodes CAISRRILATPGDTQYF.

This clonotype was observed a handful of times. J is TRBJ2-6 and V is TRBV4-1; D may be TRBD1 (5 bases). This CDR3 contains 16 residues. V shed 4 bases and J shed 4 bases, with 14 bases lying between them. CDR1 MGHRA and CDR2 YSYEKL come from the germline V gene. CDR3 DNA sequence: TGCGCCAGCAGCCCGCACGTAGGGGTAGGGGCCAACGTCCTGACTTTC. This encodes CASSPHVGVGANVLTF.

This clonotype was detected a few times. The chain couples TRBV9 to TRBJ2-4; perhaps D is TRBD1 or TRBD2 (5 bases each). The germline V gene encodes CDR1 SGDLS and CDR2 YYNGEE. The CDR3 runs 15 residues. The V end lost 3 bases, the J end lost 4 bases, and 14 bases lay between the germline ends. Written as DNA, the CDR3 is TGTGCCAGCAGCGGTGACCTGGGACGGAAAAACATTCAGTACTTC. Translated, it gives CASSGDLGRKNIQYF.